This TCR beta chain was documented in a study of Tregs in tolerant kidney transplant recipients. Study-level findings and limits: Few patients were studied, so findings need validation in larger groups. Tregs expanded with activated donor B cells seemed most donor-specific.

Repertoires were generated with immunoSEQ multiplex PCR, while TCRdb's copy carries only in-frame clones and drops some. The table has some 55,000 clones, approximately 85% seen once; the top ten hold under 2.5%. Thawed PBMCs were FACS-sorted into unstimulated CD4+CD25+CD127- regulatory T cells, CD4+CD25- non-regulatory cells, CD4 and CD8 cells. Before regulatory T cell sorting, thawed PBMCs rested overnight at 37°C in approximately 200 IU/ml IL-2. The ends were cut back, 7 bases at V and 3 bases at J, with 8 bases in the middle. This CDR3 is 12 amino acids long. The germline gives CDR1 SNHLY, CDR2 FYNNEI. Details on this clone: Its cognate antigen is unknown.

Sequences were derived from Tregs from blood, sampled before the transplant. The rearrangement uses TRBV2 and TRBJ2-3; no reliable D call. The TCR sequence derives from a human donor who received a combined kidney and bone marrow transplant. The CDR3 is CASNLRTDTQYF. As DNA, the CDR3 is TGTGCCAGCAACCTGCGGACAGATACGCAGTATTTT. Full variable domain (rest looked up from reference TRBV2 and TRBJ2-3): EPEVTQTPSHQVTQMGQEVILRCVPISNHLYFYWYRQILGQKVEFLVSFYNNEISEKSEIFDDQFSVERPDGSNFTLKIRSTKLEDSAMYFCASNLRTDTQYFGPGTRLTVL.